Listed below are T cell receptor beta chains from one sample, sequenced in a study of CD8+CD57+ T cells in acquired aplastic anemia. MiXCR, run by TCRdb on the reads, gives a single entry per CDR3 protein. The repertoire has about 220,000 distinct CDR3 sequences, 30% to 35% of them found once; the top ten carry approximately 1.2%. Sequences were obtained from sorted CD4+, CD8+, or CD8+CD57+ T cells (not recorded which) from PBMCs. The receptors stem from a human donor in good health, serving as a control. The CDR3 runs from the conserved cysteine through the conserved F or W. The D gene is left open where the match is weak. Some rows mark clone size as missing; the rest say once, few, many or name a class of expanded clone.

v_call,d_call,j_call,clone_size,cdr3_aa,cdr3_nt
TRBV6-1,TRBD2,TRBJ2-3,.,CASSPLAGGFLDTQYF,TGTGCCAGCAGTCCCCTAGCGGGAGGTTTTTTGGATACGCAGTATTTT
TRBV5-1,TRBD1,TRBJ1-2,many,CASSPGTGHYGYTF,TGCGCCAGCAGCCCGGGGACAGGGCACTATGGCTACACCTTC
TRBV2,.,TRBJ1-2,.,CARRGQTDGYTF,TGTGCCAGGAGAGGACAGACCGATGGCTACACCTTC
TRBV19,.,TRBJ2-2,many,CASTRGLNTGELFF,TGTGCCAGTACCAGGGGTCTGAACACCGGGGAGCTGTTTTTT
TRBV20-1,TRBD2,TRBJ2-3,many,CSASGREADTQYF,TGCAGTGCTAGCGGGAGGGAGGCAGATACGCAGTATTTT
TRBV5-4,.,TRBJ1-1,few,CASSLEWGNTEAFF,TGTGCCAGCAGCCTAGAGTGGGGGAACACTGAAGCTTTCTTT
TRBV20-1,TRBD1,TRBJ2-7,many,CSAYTGQGAEEQYF,TGCAGTGCTTACACAGGACAGGGGGCGGAGGAGCAGTACTTC
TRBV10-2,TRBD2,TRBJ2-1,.,CASSDRTSGYNEQFF,TGCGCCAGCAGTGATAGGACTAGCGGCTACAATGAGCAGTTCTTC
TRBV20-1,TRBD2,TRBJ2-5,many,CSAIRGDQETQYF,TGCAGTGCTATTCGGGGGGACCAAGAGACCCAGTACTTC
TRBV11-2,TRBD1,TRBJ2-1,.,CASSLSGTGGYNEQFF,TGTGCCAGCAGCTTATCCGGGACAGGGGGGTACAATGAGCAGTTCTTC
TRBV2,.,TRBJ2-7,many,CAIRGRNEQYF,TGTGCGATCCGAGGTCGGAACGAGCAGTACTTC
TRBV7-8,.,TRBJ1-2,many,CASSLALTRDRYGYTF,TGTGCCAGCAGCTTAGCGCTAACCCGTGATCGGTATGGCTACACCTTC
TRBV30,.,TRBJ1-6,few,CAWLRAGRNSPLHF,TGTGCCTGGCTACGTGCAGGGCGGAATTCACCCCTCCACTTT
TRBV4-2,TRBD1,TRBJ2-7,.,CASSGGTGVFYEQYF,TGTGCCAGCAGCGGTGGGACAGGAGTTTTCTACGAGCAGTACTTC
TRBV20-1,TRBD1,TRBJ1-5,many,CSARDARGGENQPQHF,TGCAGTGCTAGAGATGCTAGAGGGGGCGAGAATCAGCCCCAGCATTTT
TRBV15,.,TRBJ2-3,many,CATSRDFGRQGDYADTQYF,TGTGCCACCAGCAGAGATTTCGGCAGGCAAGGTGATTACGCAGATACGCAGTATTTT
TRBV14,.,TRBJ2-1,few,CASSPLRGFLSYNEQFF,TGTGCCAGCAGCCCTCTCCGGGGGTTCCTCTCCTACAATGAGCAGTTCTTC
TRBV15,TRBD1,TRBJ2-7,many,CATSRGQGVIEQYF,TGTGCCACCAGCAGGGGACAGGGGGTGATCGAGCAGTACTTC
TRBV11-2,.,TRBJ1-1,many,CASSRREEAFF,TGTGCCAGCAGCCGTCGGGAAGAAGCTTTCTTT
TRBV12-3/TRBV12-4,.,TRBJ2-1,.,CASSLLGEREGQFF,TGTGCCAGCAGTTTATTGGGGGAGCGAGAAGGGCAGTTCTTC
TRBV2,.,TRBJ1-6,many,CASSDQGRNSPLHF,TGTGCCAGCAGTGATCAGGGGCGCAATTCACCCCTCCACTTT
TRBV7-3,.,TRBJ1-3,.,CASSQGQRLGNTIYF,TGTGCCAGCAGCCAGGGACAACGGCTGGGAAACACCATATATTTT